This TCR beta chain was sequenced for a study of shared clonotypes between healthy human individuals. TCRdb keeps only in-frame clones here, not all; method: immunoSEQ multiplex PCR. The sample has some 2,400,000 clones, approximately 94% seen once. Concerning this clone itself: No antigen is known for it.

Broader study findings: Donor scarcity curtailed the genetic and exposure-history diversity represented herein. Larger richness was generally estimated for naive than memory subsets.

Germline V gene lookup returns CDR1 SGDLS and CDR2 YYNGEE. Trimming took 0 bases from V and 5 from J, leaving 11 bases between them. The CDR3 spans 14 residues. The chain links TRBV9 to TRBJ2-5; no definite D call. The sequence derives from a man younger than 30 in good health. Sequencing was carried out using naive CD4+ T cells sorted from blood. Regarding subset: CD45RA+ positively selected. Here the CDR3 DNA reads TGTGCCAGCAGCGTAGACGGCCAGCAGGAGACCCAGTACTTC. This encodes CASSVDGQQETQYF.